A selection of T cell receptor beta chains follows, all from one sample in a study of CD8 T cells in ankylosing spondylitis. From the 5' RACE reads, TCRdb called clonotypes with MiXCR, one entry per CDR3 protein. This table holds 700,000 to 1,000,000 distinct CDR3 sequences, approximately 12% found once. Sequencing was done on a sample of blood, either unsorted or a sorted T cell fraction (not recorded which). These receptors originate from a male donor with ankylosing spondylitis. Both conserved end residues are part of each CDR3. Each record gives: J gene, D gene, clone size, CDR3 length, V gene, CDR3 DNA, CDR3 protein. D genes are given only for firm matches. Clone size is shown for a subset of rows, as once, few, many or a class of expanded clone.

j_gene: TRBJ2-2
d_gene: TRBD1
abundance: -
len: 16
v_gene: TRBV6-5
CDR3nt: TGTGCCAGCAGTTACGAAAGGGGGCGGGACACCGGGGAGCTGTTTTTT
CDR3aa: CASSYERGRDTGELFF

j_gene: TRBJ1-2
d_gene: TRBD1
abundance: few
len: 15
v_gene: TRBV28
CDR3nt: TGTGCCAGCAGTTCGACCCGGACAGGGAGCTATGGCTACACCTTC
CDR3aa: CASSSTRTGSYGYTF

j_gene: TRBJ2-7
d_gene: -
abundance: few
len: 14
v_gene: TRBV4-3
CDR3nt: TGCGCCAGCAGCCAATTGGCAGGGGCCGGTGAGCAGTACTTC
CDR3aa: CASSQLAGAGEQYF

j_gene: TRBJ2-2
d_gene: -
abundance: -
len: 12
v_gene: TRBV27
CDR3nt: TGTGCCAGCGGGATTGTAACCGGGGAGCTGTTTTTT
CDR3aa: CASGIVTGELFF

j_gene: TRBJ2-1
d_gene: TRBD2
abundance: few
len: 17
v_gene: TRBV28
CDR3nt: TGTGCCAGCAGTCCACCGGTATTTGGCGGGAGTTTAATTGAGCAGTTCTTC
CDR3aa: CASSPPVFGGSLIEQFF

j_gene: TRBJ2-7
d_gene: -
abundance: -
len: 15
v_gene: TRBV5-1
CDR3nt: TGCGCCAGCAGCCCCGCCCTGGACAGTGTATACGAGCAGTACTTC
CDR3aa: CASSPALDSVYEQYF

j_gene: TRBJ2-3
d_gene: -
abundance: many
len: 14
v_gene: TRBV20-1
CDR3nt: TGCAGTGCTGTTCGACTGGACTTCACAGATACGCAGTATTTT
CDR3aa: CSAVRLDFTDTQYF

j_gene: TRBJ2-2
d_gene: TRBD1
abundance: few
len: 19
v_gene: TRBV4-1
CDR3nt: TGCGCCAGCAGCCAATTAGTGGGACAGGGTTTGGGATACACCGGGGAGCTGTTTTTT
CDR3aa: CASSQLVGQGLGYTGELFF

j_gene: TRBJ2-1
d_gene: TRBD2
abundance: few
len: 14
v_gene: TRBV6-2/TRBV6-3
CDR3nt: TGTGCCAGCGCTAGGAACAGCGGGGTATTAAAGCAGTTCTTC
CDR3aa: CASARNSGVLKQFF

j_gene: TRBJ2-7
d_gene: -
abundance: once
len: 12
v_gene: TRBV28
CDR3nt: TGTGCCAGCGCGCAACAGGCCTACGAGCAGTACTTC
CDR3aa: CASAQQAYEQYF

j_gene: TRBJ1-1
d_gene: -
abundance: few
len: 17
v_gene: TRBV4-3
CDR3nt: TGCGCCAGCAGCCAAGTAAGGAACTTGGGAAGGAACACTGAAGCTTTCTTT
CDR3aa: CASSQVRNLGRNTEAFF

j_gene: TRBJ2-1
d_gene: -
abundance: few
len: 14
v_gene: TRBV11-2
CDR3nt: TGTGCCAGCAGCTTAGGGCCAGGGTACAATGAGCAGTTCTTC
CDR3aa: CASSLGPGYNEQFF

j_gene: TRBJ2-7
d_gene: -
abundance: -
len: 15
v_gene: TRBV4-1
CDR3nt: TGCGCCAGCAGCCCCGGAATAGCGGATACCTACGAGCAGTACTTC
CDR3aa: CASSPGIADTYEQYF

j_gene: TRBJ2-2
d_gene: -
abundance: few
len: 13
v_gene: TRBV29-1
CDR3nt: TGCAGCGTAGGGACGCAGCAAACCGGGGAGCTGTTTTTT
CDR3aa: CSVGTQQTGELFF

j_gene: TRBJ1-2
d_gene: -
abundance: many
len: 13
v_gene: TRBV7-2
CDR3nt: TGTGCCAGCAGCTCTTTGGCTGCGGGAGGCTACACCTTC
CDR3aa: CASSSLAAGGYTF

j_gene: TRBJ2-5
d_gene: -
abundance: few
len: 14
v_gene: TRBV11-3
CDR3nt: TGCGCCAGCAGCTTGGGAGGACTACAAGAGACCCAGTACTTC
CDR3aa: CASSLGGLQETQYF

j_gene: TRBJ2-2
d_gene: -
abundance: many
len: 15
v_gene: TRBV10-3
CDR3nt: TGTGCCATCAACGCCAAGTCGGAGAACACCGGGGAGCTGTTTTTT
CDR3aa: CAINAKSENTGELFF

j_gene: TRBJ2-7
d_gene: -
abundance: -
len: 14
v_gene: TRBV18
CDR3nt: TGTGCCAGCTCGTTTAGGGACGGTGCCTACGAGCAGTACTTC
CDR3aa: CASSFRDGAYEQYF

j_gene: TRBJ1-2
d_gene: -
abundance: few
len: 13
v_gene: TRBV30
CDR3nt: TGTGCCTGGAGTGTACTCAATAACTATGGCTACACCTTC
CDR3aa: CAWSVLNNYGYTF

j_gene: TRBJ1-1
d_gene: TRBD1
abundance: -
len: 15
v_gene: TRBV18
CDR3nt: TGTGCCAGCTCACCCGGGACAGGGACGTACACTGAAGCTTTCTTT
CDR3aa: CASSPGTGTYTEAFF

j_gene: TRBJ2-7
d_gene: TRBD1
abundance: -
len: 14
v_gene: TRBV7-2
CDR3nt: TGTGCCAGCAGCTCCGACAGGGGTGTAGGGGAGCAGTACTTC
CDR3aa: CASSSDRGVGEQYF

j_gene: TRBJ2-1
d_gene: -
abundance: few
len: 15
v_gene: TRBV9
CDR3nt: TGTGCCAGCAGCGTAGAGGCAGTGGGGGTTGGTGAGCAGTTCTTC
CDR3aa: CASSVEAVGVGEQFF

j_gene: TRBJ2-5
d_gene: -
abundance: many
len: 13
v_gene: TRBV7-9
CDR3nt: TGTGCCAGCAGCTTAGCGCGAGGATCGACCCAGTACTTC
CDR3aa: CASSLARGSTQYF

j_gene: TRBJ1-3
d_gene: -
abundance: many
len: 12
v_gene: TRBV12-3/TRBV12-4
CDR3nt: TGTGCCAGCAGCCCACGGGGAAACACCATATATTTT
CDR3aa: CASSPRGNTIYF

j_gene: TRBJ1-4
d_gene: -
abundance: few
len: 16
v_gene: TRBV7-6
CDR3nt: TGTGCCAGCAGCCCCCAATGGGGGGGGATTAATGAAAAACTGTTTTTT
CDR3aa: CASSPQWGGINEKLFF

j_gene: TRBJ2-5
d_gene: -
abundance: many
len: 14
v_gene: TRBV10-3
CDR3nt: TGTGCCATCAGTGAGGGGCAGGAACAAGAGACCCAGTACTTC
CDR3aa: CAISEGQEQETQYF

j_gene: TRBJ2-1
d_gene: TRBD2
abundance: few
len: 16
v_gene: TRBV11-3
CDR3nt: TGTGCCAGCAGCAGAGCCGGGACTAGCGGGGTGAATGAGCAGTTCTTC
CDR3aa: CASSRAGTSGVNEQFF

j_gene: TRBJ2-5
d_gene: -
abundance: -
len: 13
v_gene: TRBV20-1
CDR3nt: TGCAGTGCTAGACAGGACAGTCGAGAGACCCAGTACTTC
CDR3aa: CSARQDSRETQYF

j_gene: TRBJ2-1
d_gene: -
abundance: few
len: 13
v_gene: TRBV14
CDR3nt: TGTGCCAGCAGCCAAGTAGGAGGCTATGAGCAGTTCTTC
CDR3aa: CASSQVGGYEQFF

j_gene: TRBJ2-1
d_gene: -
abundance: -
len: 14
v_gene: TRBV29-1
CDR3nt: TGCAGCGTTGAGGGCTGGGGCTTACACAATGAGCAGTTCTTC
CDR3aa: CSVEGWGLHNEQFF

j_gene: TRBJ1-1
d_gene: TRBD1
abundance: few
len: 13
v_gene: TRBV3-1
CDR3nt: TGTGCCAGCAGCCAACCGGGACAGGGTGAAGCTTTCTTT
CDR3aa: CASSQPGQGEAFF

j_gene: TRBJ2-7
d_gene: -
abundance: -
len: 15
v_gene: TRBV27
CDR3nt: TGTGCCAGCAGTCGATTGGGGGACACCTCCTACGAGCAGTACTTC
CDR3aa: CASSRLGDTSYEQYF

j_gene: TRBJ2-7
d_gene: TRBD1
abundance: -
len: 15
v_gene: TRBV11-2
CDR3nt: TGTGCCAGCAGAAAACCGGGACAGGGAACCTACGAGCAGTACTTC
CDR3aa: CASRKPGQGTYEQYF

j_gene: TRBJ2-1
d_gene: TRBD2
abundance: -
len: 13
v_gene: TRBV20-1
CDR3nt: TGCGGTGGAGCGGGAAGCTCCTACAATGAGCAGTTCTTC
CDR3aa: CGGAGSSYNEQFF

j_gene: TRBJ1-1
d_gene: -
abundance: -
len: 12
v_gene: TRBV20-1
CDR3nt: TGCAGTGCTAGATATTGGACAGCTGAAGCTTTCTTT
CDR3aa: CSARYWTAEAFF

j_gene: TRBJ1-2
d_gene: -
abundance: -
len: 15
v_gene: TRBV27
CDR3nt: TGTGCCAGCAGTTTATCGCTGCTGGCTGACTATGGCTACACCTTC
CDR3aa: CASSLSLLADYGYTF

j_gene: TRBJ2-5
d_gene: -
abundance: many
len: 14
v_gene: TRBV7-7
CDR3nt: TGTGCTAGCAGCCCATTGGAGGGAAGCAGGACCCAGTACTTC
CDR3aa: CASSPLEGSRTQYF

j_gene: TRBJ2-1
d_gene: -
abundance: -
len: 13
v_gene: TRBV24-1
CDR3nt: TGTGCCACCAGTGAACCCCGACTCAATGAGCAGTTCTTC
CDR3aa: CATSEPRLNEQFF

j_gene: TRBJ2-5
d_gene: -
abundance: many
len: 14
v_gene: TRBV20-1
CDR3nt: TGCAGTGCTAGAGATAGAGTGGGCGGCGAGACCCAGTACTTC
CDR3aa: CSARDRVGGETQYF

j_gene: TRBJ2-2
d_gene: -
abundance: -
len: 15
v_gene: TRBV20-1
CDR3nt: TGCAGTGCTAGAGGTGGGGGACCCAACACCGGGGAGCTGTTTTTT
CDR3aa: CSARGGGPNTGELFF

j_gene: TRBJ1-3
d_gene: TRBD1
abundance: few
len: 16
v_gene: TRBV7-2
CDR3nt: TGTGCCAGCAAGCTCGCAGGGACAGGCTCTGGAAACACCATATATTTT
CDR3aa: CASKLAGTGSGNTIYF

j_gene: TRBJ2-7
d_gene: TRBD1
abundance: few
len: 18
v_gene: TRBV15
CDR3nt: TGTGCCACCAGCTCCGAGTTGTTGGAGGGACAGGGGTGGTACGAGCAGTACTTC
CDR3aa: CATSSELLEGQGWYEQYF

j_gene: TRBJ2-2
d_gene: -
abundance: few
len: 15
v_gene: TRBV3-1
CDR3nt: TGTGCCAGCAGCCCGCGTTTAAGGGTCGCCGGGGAGCTGTTTTTT
CDR3aa: CASSPRLRVAGELFF

j_gene: TRBJ2-3
d_gene: -
abundance: -
len: 16
v_gene: TRBV9
CDR3nt: TGTGCCAGCAGCGCCGATGGCCGACAGAACACAGATACGCAGTATTTT
CDR3aa: CASSADGRQNTDTQYF

j_gene: TRBJ1-3
d_gene: -
abundance: few
len: 13
v_gene: TRBV15
CDR3nt: TGTGCCACCAGCAGATGGGCTGGAAACACCATATATTTT
CDR3aa: CATSRWAGNTIYF

j_gene: TRBJ1-2
d_gene: -
abundance: -
len: 14
v_gene: TRBV11-2
CDR3nt: TGTGCCAGCAGCTTACGGCCCAGGGTTGATGGCTACACCTTC
CDR3aa: CASSLRPRVDGYTF

j_gene: TRBJ1-6
d_gene: -
abundance: -
len: 14
v_gene: TRBV6-5
CDR3nt: TGTGCCAGCAGTTTAAGACAGATTAATTCACCCCTCCACTTT
CDR3aa: CASSLRQINSPLHF

j_gene: TRBJ2-2
d_gene: -
abundance: -
len: 17
v_gene: TRBV5-1
CDR3nt: TGCGCCAGCAGCTACCAACAGCTCCAAACGAACACCGGGGAGCTGTTTTTT
CDR3aa: CASSYQQLQTNTGELFF

j_gene: TRBJ2-5
d_gene: -
abundance: -
len: 13
v_gene: TRBV6-1
CDR3nt: TGTGCCAGCAGTGAGACCAGGGAAGAGACCCAGTACTTC
CDR3aa: CASSETREETQYF

j_gene: TRBJ2-2
d_gene: -
abundance: few
len: 13
v_gene: TRBV20-1
CDR3nt: TGCAGTGCCGCCCCAATATTGGCCGGGGAGCTGTTTTTT
CDR3aa: CSAAPILAGELFF

j_gene: TRBJ2-1
d_gene: -
abundance: -
len: 19
v_gene: TRBV25-1
CDR3nt: TGTGCCAGCAGTGAAGCGACAGGTCGCTGGGGTGGCTCCTACAATGAGCAGTTCTTC
CDR3aa: CASSEATGRWGGSYNEQFF

j_gene: TRBJ1-1
d_gene: -
abundance: -
len: 13
v_gene: TRBV20-1
CDR3nt: TGCAGTGCCGGTCTGGCAGGGCGCACTGAAGCTTTCTTT
CDR3aa: CSAGLAGRTEAFF

j_gene: TRBJ2-2
d_gene: -
abundance: -
len: 13
v_gene: TRBV30
CDR3nt: TGTGCCTGGAGTGTACTGGGGGCCGGGGAGCTGTTTTTT
CDR3aa: CAWSVLGAGELFF

j_gene: TRBJ2-7
d_gene: TRBD2
abundance: many
len: 16
v_gene: TRBV7-2
CDR3nt: TGTGCCAGCAGCTTCCAATCCCAGCGGGAGAAAAACGAGCAGTACTTC
CDR3aa: CASSFQSQREKNEQYF

j_gene: TRBJ2-5
d_gene: -
abundance: -
len: 13
v_gene: TRBV7-8
CDR3nt: TGTGCCAGCAGCCGAGAACCCCAAGAGACCCAGTACTTC
CDR3aa: CASSREPQETQYF

j_gene: TRBJ2-3
d_gene: TRBD2
abundance: many
len: 15
v_gene: TRBV7-2
CDR3nt: TGTGCCAGCAGCAGACGGACTAGCGGGGTTAATACGCAGTATTTT
CDR3aa: CASSRRTSGVNTQYF